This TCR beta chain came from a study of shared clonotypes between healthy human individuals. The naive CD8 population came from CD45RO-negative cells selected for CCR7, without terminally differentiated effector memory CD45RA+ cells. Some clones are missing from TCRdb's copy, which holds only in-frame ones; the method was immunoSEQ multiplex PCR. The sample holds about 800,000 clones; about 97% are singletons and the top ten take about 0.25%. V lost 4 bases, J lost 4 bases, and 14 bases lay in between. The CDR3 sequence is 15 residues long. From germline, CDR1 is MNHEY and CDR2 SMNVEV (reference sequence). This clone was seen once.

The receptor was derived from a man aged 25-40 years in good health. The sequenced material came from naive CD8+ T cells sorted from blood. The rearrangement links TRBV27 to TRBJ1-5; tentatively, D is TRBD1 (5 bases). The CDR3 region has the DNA TGTGCCAGCAGTTCCAGGGTCTCCGGGAATCAGCCCCAGCATTTT. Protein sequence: CASSSRVSGNQPQHF.